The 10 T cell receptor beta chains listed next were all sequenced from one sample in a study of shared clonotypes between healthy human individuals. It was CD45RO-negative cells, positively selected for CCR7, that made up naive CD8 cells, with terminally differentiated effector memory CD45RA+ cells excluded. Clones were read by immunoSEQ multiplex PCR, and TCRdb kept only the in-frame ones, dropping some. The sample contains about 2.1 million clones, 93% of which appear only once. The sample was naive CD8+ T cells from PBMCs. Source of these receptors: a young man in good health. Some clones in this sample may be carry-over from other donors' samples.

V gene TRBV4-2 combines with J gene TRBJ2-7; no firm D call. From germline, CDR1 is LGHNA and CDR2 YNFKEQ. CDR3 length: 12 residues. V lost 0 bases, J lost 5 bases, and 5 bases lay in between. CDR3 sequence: CASSQDLHEQYF. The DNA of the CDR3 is TGTGCCAGCAGCCAAGATCTCCACGAGCAGTACTTC.

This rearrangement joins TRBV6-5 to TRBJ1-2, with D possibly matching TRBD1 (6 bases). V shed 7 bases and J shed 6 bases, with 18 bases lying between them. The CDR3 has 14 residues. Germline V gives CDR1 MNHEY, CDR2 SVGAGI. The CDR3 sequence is CASTRGEGQDGYTF. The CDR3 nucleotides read TGTGCCAGCACTAGGGGGGAAGGGCAGGATGGCTACACCTTC.

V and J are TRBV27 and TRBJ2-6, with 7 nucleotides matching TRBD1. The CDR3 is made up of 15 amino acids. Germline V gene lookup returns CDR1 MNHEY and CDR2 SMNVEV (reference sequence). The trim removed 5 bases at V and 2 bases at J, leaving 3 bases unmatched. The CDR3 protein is CASSTTGTGANVLTF. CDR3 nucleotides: TGTGCCAGCAGTACGACAGGGACTGGGGCCAACGTCCTGACTTTC.

CDR3 DNA sequence: TGTGCCAGCTTTCGGAGCGGGAGGGCCCACGAGCAGTACTTC. Its translation: CASFRSGRAHEQYF. The chain has TRBV28 and TRBJ2-7, with 10 bases aligning to TRBD2. Germline V gene sequence: CDR1 MDHEN, CDR2 SYDVKM. V lost 8 bases to trimming and J lost 5 bases; unmatched junction nucleotides: 9. The CDR3 runs to 14 residues. The entire variable domain, with the rest obtained from reference TRBV28 and TRBJ2-7, is as follows: DVKVTQSSRYLVKRTGEKVFLECVQDMDHENMFWYRQDPGLGLRLIYFSYDVKMKEKGDIPEGYSVSREKKERFSLILESASTNQTSMYLCASFRSGRAHEQYFGPGTRLTVT.

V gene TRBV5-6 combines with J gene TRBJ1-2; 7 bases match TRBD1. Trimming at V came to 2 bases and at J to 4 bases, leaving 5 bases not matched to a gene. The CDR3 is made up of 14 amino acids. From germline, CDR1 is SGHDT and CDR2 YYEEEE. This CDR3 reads CASSFKGDSYGYTF. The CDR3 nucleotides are TGTGCCAGCAGCTTTAAGGGGGACAGCTATGGCTACACCTTC.

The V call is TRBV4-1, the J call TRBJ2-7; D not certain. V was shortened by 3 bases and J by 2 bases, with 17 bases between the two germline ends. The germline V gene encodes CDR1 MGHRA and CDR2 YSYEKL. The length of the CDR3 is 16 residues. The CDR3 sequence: CASSHLAVSGTYEQYF. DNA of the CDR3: TGCGCCAGCAGCCATTTGGCGGTATCCGGCACCTACGAGCAGTACTTC.

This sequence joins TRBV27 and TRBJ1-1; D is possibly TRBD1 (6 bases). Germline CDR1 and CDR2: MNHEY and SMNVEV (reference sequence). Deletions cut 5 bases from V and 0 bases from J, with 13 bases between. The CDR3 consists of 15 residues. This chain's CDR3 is CASSPRGAMNTEAFF. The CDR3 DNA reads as TGTGCCAGCAGTCCACGGGGGGCTATGAACACTGAAGCTTTCTTT.

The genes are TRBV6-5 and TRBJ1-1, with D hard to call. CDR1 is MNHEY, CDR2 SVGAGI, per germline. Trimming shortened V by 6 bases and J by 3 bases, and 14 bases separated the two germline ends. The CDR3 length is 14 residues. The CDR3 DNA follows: TGTGCCAGCAGCCGTCTCGGGGATGACACTGAAGCTTTCTTT. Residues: CASSRLGDDTEAFF.

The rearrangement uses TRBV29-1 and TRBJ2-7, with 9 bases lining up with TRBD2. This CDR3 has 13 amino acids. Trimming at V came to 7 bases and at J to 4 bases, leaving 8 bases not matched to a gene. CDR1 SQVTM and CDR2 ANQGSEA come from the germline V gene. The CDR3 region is CSGAPAGGYEQYF. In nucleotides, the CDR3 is TGCAGCGGAGCCCCAGCGGGAGGTTACGAGCAGTACTTC.

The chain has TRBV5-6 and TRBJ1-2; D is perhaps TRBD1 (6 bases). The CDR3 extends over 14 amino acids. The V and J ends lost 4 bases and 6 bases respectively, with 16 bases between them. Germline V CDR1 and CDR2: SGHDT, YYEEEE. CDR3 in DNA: TGTGCCAGCAGCGGGTTCGTGGGGGCCCATGGCTACACCTTC. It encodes CASSGFVGAHGYTF.